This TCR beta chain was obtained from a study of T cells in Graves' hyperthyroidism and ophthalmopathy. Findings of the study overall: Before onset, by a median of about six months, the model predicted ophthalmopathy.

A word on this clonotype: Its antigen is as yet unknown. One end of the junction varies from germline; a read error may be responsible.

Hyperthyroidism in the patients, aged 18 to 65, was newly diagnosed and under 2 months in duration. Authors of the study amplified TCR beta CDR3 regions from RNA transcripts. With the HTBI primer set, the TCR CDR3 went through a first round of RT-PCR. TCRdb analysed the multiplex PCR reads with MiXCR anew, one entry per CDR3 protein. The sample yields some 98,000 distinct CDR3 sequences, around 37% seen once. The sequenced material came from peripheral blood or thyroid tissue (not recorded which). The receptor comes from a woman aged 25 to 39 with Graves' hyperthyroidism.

CDR3 bases: TGTGCCATCAGTGTACCAGGGCGAGGCACCGGGGAGCTGTCTTGG. Its translation is CAISVPGRGTGELSW. The rearrangement links TRBV10-3 to TRBJ2-2; D might be TRBD1 or TRBD2, each matching 5 bases. The CDR3 covers 15 residues. Germline V CDR1 and CDR2: ENHRY, SYGVKD.